Shown below are 2 T cell receptor beta chains from a single sample sequenced in a study of somatic mutations in cytotoxic T cells in rheumatoid arthritis. Sequencing was performed with immunoSEQ multiplex PCR; in TCRdb, only in-frame clones are kept and a portion is missing. The sample lists about 36,000 clones; approximately 84% were seen once. The sequenced sample consisted of CD8+ T cells sorted from blood. The receptors stem from a man aged 40-50 years in good health.

This sequence joins TRBV5-1 and TRBJ1-4; a possible D gene is TRBD1 (6 bases). CDR1 is SGHRS and CDR2 is YFSETQ in the germline V gene. V dropped 6 bases and J dropped 8 bases, with 20 bases sitting between them. The CDR3 runs 15 residues. The CDR3 DNA reads TGCGCCAGCACCGAGTCAGGGGCGGGTGGCGAAAAACTGTTTTTT. Amino acid sequence: CASTESGAGGEKLFF.

This clone was detected only once. This chain links TRBV5-6 with TRBJ2-3; D remains ambiguous. V shed 2 bases and J shed 6 bases, with 10 bases lying between them. CDR1 SGHDT and CDR2 YYEEEE come from the germline V gene. The CDR3 has 13 residues. CDR3 nucleotides: TGTGCCAGCAGCTTCGCCGGAGAGGATACGCAGTATTTT. It specifies CASSFAGEDTQYF.